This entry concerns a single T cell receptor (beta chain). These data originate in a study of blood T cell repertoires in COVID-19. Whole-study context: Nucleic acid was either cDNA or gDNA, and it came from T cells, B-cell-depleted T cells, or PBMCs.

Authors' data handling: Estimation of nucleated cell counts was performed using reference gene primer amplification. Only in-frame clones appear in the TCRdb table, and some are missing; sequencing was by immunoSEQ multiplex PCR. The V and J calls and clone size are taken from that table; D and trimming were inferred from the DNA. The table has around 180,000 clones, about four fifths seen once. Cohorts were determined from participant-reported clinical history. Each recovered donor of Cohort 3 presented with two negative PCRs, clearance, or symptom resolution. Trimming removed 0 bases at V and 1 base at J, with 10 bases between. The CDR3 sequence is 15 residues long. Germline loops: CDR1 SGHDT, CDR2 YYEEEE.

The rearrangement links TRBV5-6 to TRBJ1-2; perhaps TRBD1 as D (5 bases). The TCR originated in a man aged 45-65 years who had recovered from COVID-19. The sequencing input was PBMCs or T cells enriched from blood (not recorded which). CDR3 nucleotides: TGTGCCAGCAGCTTGGGGTCAGGGCTTAACTATGGCTACACCTTC. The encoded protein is CASSLGSGLNYGYTF.